A single sample gave rise to the 22 T cell receptor beta chains below, sequenced in a study of blood T cell repertoires in COVID-19. Profiled with immunoSEQ multiplex PCR; TCRdb holds only in-frame clones, not every one. Found here are about 670,000 clones, 70% to 90% of them singletons; the top ten hold about 0.24%. Sequenced input: peripheral blood. All receptors come from a woman aged 18-29 years with acute or convalescent COVID-19.

V and J are TRBV13 and TRBJ1-4; D perhaps matches TRBD1 (6 bases). Trimming stripped 5 bases from V and 5 bases from J, with 15 bases between. CDR1 PRHDT and CDR2 FYEKMQ come from the germline V gene (reference sequence). The CDR3 is 15 residues long. The CDR3, as DNA: TGTGCCAGCAGCGGTAAAGGACAGACAAATGAAAAACTGTTTTTT. It is translated as CASSGKGQTNEKLFF.

The chain combines TRBV3-1 (or the pseudogene TRBV3-2) with TRBJ2-5; 10 bases match TRBD2. The V and J ends lost 4 bases and 5 bases, in that order; junction bases with no gene match: 7. This CDR3 contains 15 residues. Germline-derived CDR1 and CDR2 are LGHDT and YNNKEL (reference sequence). The CDR3 region has the DNA TGTGCCAGCAGCCCATTAGGGACTAGCGCCGAGACCCAGTACTTC. Translating gives CASSPLGTSAETQYF.

This chain uses TRBV19 with TRBJ1-2; D is unclear. Germline values: CDR1 LNHDA, CDR2 SQIVND (reference sequence). The CDR3 consists of 14 residues. Trimming stripped 7 bases from V and 7 bases from J, with 19 bases between. The CDR3 loop reads CASIDRLPGSGYTF. For the CDR3, the DNA is TGTGCCAGTATTGACCGCCTGCCGGGTAGTGGCTACACCTTC.

The genes are TRBV6-2 or TRBV6-3 and TRBJ1-5; 8 nucleotides agree with TRBD1. Germline trimming cut 6 bases from V and 1 base from J; bases unmatched to any gene: 5. CDR1 is MNHEY, CDR2 SVGEGT, per germline. The CDR3 covers 15 residues. The CDR3: CASSSGTGSNQPQHF. In DNA form, the CDR3 reads TGTGCCAGCAGCTCCGGGACAGGCAGCAATCAGCCCCAGCATTTT.

The chain links TRBV5-1 to TRBJ1-3, with D tentatively TRBD1 (6 bases). CDR1 and CDR2 from the germline V gene are SGHRS and YFSETQ. With 0 bases removed from V and 3 bases from J, the gap between germline ends came to 10 bases. The CDR3 is made up of 15 amino acids. CDR3 coding DNA: TGCGCCAGCAGCTTGGATAGGGGGAATGGAAACACCATATATTTT. This sequence encodes CASSLDRGNGNTIYF.

The sample holds one count of this clone. V gene TRBV10-2 combines with J gene TRBJ2-2, with 8 positions matching TRBD2. Germline CDR1 and CDR2: WSHSY and SAAADI. V shed 0 bases and J 5 bases; nucleotides not matched to a gene: 5. The CDR3 runs to 16 residues. Here the CDR3 reads CASSESRGGLTGELFF. CDR3 DNA sequence: TGCGCCAGCAGTGAGTCCCGGGGGGGCCTGACCGGGGAGCTGTTTTTT.

The chain joins TRBV5-1 to TRBJ1-4, with D possibly being TRBD1 (5 bases). The CDR3 spans 15 residues. The germline gives CDR1 SGHRS, CDR2 YFSETQ. V was pared by 4 bases and J by 8 bases, with 18 bases between. The CDR3 DNA reads TGCGCCAGCAGCCCCGGGGGACCCTCCGAGGAAAAACTGTTTTTT. Residues: CASSPGGPSEEKLFF. Full variable domain (rest looked up from reference TRBV5-1 and TRBJ1-4): KAGVTQTPRYLIKTRGQQVTLSCSPISGHRSVSWYQQTPGQGLQFLFEYFSETQRNKGNFPGRFSGRQFSNSRSEMNVSTLELGDSALYLCASSPGGPSEEKLFFGSGTQLSVL.

The chain links TRBV11-3 to TRBJ2-2, with 9 bases matching TRBD1. Trimming took 5 bases from V and 6 from J; bases not matched to a gene: 7. The CDR3 consists of 15 residues. Germline loops: CDR1 SGHNT, CDR2 YENEEA. CDR3 DNA sequence: TGTGCCAGCAGCCTTGGGACAGGGCTACCCGGGGAGCTGTTTTTT. It encodes CASSLGTGLPGELFF.

This clone came up a few times. The J gene is TRBJ2-7, the V gene TRBV4-1, with D possibly matching TRBD1 (5 bases). CDR1 is MGHRA and CDR2 is YSYEKL in the germline V gene. V was shortened by 4 bases and J by 5 bases, with 6 bases between the two germline ends. This CDR3 contains 11 residues. The CDR3 DNA reads as TGCGCCAGCAGCCTAGGGGACGAGCAGTACTTC. It encodes CASSLGDEQYF.

This chain connects TRBV5-1 to TRBJ1-2; 7 nucleotides align to TRBD1. Per germline, CDR1 SGHRS and CDR2 YFSETQ. Unmatched junction bases numbered 12, after V lost 4 bases and J lost 3 bases. This CDR3 is built from 16 residues. CDR3 in DNA: TGCGCCAGCAGCAAAGCCCCAGGACAGGACTACTATGGCTACACCTTC. Protein product: CASSKAPGQDYYGYTF. The full variable domain, in which reference TRBV5-1 and TRBJ1-2 provide the parts outside the CDR3, is KAGVTQTPRYLIKTRGQQVTLSCSPISGHRSVSWYQQTPGQGLQFLFEYFSETQRNKGNFPGRFSGRQFSNSRSEMNVSTLELGDSALYLCASSKAPGQDYYGYTFGSGTRLTVV.

CDR3 DNA: TGTGCCAGCAGCTCGGGACAATTCCCTAACTCACCCCTCCACTTT. Translating gives CASSSGQFPNSPLHF. The chain employs TRBV7-8 and TRBJ1-6; TRBD1 is a possible D gene (6 bases). The CDR3 spans 15 residues. V was cut by 4 bases and J by 10 bases, with 17 bases left in between. Germline-derived CDR1 and CDR2 are SGHVS and FQNEAQ.

Details on this clone: Mismatch with germline at one junction end may stem from a read error. This chain uses TRBV25-1 with TRBJ1-2; 7 bases are shared with TRBD1. The CDR3 has 10 amino acids. CDR1 and CDR2 from the germline V gene are MGHDK and SYGVNS. Here the CDR3 reads CTGAKVGYTF. DNA for the CDR3: TGCACAGGGGCAAAGGTCGGCTACACCTTC.

The chain couples TRBV6-5 to TRBJ2-5; TRBD1 matches 7 bases. Germline trimming cut 4 bases from V and 2 bases from J; bases unmatched to any gene: 1. The CDR3 covers 13 residues. CDR1 MNHEY and CDR2 SVGAGI come from the germline V gene. CDR3 protein: CASSSGQQETQYF. The CDR3 DNA follows: TGTGCCAGCAGTTCGGGACAGCAAGAGACCCAGTACTTC.

This chain uses TRBV19 with TRBJ1-1; maybe TRBD1 (5 bases). The length of the CDR3 is 15 residues. Trimming cost V 5 bases and J 4 bases, with 17 bases left between them. Germline V CDR1 and CDR2: LNHDA, SQIVND (reference sequence). The CDR3 reads CASSPSGTLITEAFF. The CDR3 region has the DNA TGTGCCAGTAGTCCCTCGGGGACTTTAATCACTGAAGCTTTCTTT.

The chain carries TRBV6-5 and TRBJ2-7, with D maybe TRBD1 (5 bases). The ends were cut back, 7 bases at V and 3 bases at J, with 13 bases in the middle. The CDR3 is made up of 13 amino acids. Germline V gene data show CDR1 as MNHEY and CDR2 as SVGAGI. In DNA, the CDR3 is TGTGCCAGCAAGGGGTCCCCTCACTACGAGCAGTACTTC. This codes for CASKGSPHYEQYF.

The chain is built from TRBV7-9 and TRBJ2-7, with TRBD2 matching 8 bases. The trim removed 5 bases at V and 2 bases at J, leaving 8 bases unmatched. CDR3 size: 15 residues. Germline CDR1 SEHNR, CDR2 FQNEAQ (reference sequence). The CDR3 protein is CASSPGGGKAYEQYF. The CDR3 nucleotides are TGTGCCAGCAGCCCGGGGGGGGGCAAGGCCTACGAGCAGTACTTC.

The V and J genes are TRBV24-1 and TRBJ2-7; D not resolved. The CDR3 covers 11 residues. Germline assignment: CDR1 KGHDR and CDR2 SFDVKD. V was clipped by 3 bases and J by 5 bases, with 4 bases between them. As DNA, the CDR3 is TGTGCCACCAGTGATCGCGACGAGCAGTACTTC. Translation: CATSDRDEQYF.

V and J are TRBV9 and TRBJ1-3; 8 nucleotides align to TRBD1. J gave up 4 bases and V 4 bases, and 7 bases lay outside the gene matches. CDR3 length: 15 residues. Germline V gene sequence: CDR1 SGDLS, CDR2 YYNGEE. In DNA form, the CDR3 reads TGTGCCAGCAGCCCGACAGGGGAATCGGGAAACACCATATATTTT. It translates to CASSPTGESGNTIYF.

The rearrangement joins TRBV7-8 to TRBJ2-7, with 8 bases matching TRBD1. Germline values: CDR1 SGHVS, CDR2 FQNEAQ. V lost 5 bases and J lost 0; bases outside the gene matches: 6. This CDR3 is built from 15 residues. The CDR3 region has the DNA TGTGCCAGCAGCCCCCGGACAGGGAGCTCCTACGAGCAGTACTTC. This translates into CASSPRTGSSYEQYF.

This chain joins TRBV19 and TRBJ1-5; TRBD1 might be the D (5 bases). CDR1 LNHDA and CDR2 SQIVND come from the germline V gene (reference sequence). Trimming removed 8 bases from V and 4 bases from J, with 9 bases in between. This CDR3 region has 12 residues. CDR3 nucleotides: TGTGCCAGTTGGGGCAGAAATCAGCCCCAGCATTTT. Translated: CASWGRNQPQHF.

The rearrangement links TRBV11-2 to TRBJ2-5; 16 bases map to TRBD2. The CDR3 length is 18 residues. J was trimmed by 4 bases and V by 6 bases; bases with no gene match: 11. Per the germline V gene, CDR1 is SGHAT and CDR2 is FQNNGV. The CDR3 coding sequence is TGTGCCAGCAGGCGCCCGGGACTAGCGGGGGGGTGGGCAGAGACCCAGTACTTC. It yields the protein CASRRPGLAGGWAETQYF.

V is TRBV6-4 and J is TRBJ1-2; possible D gene TRBD1, 6 bases. With 2 bases removed from V and 4 bases from J, the gap between germline ends came to 14 bases. CDR1 MRHNA and CDR2 SNTAGT come from the germline V gene. This CDR3 region has 15 residues. This chain's CDR3 is CASSDEAGDAYGYTF. In DNA form, the CDR3 reads TGTGCCAGCAGTGACGAGGCAGGGGATGCCTATGGCTACACCTTC.